The 13 T cell receptor beta chains reported below all come from one sample, sequenced in a study of response to subunit inactivated influenza vaccine. TCRdb processed the RT-PCR reads anew with MiXCR; each CDR3 protein has one entry. The data contain over 450,000 distinct CDR3 sequences, 10% to 15% of them singletons. This material consisted of PBMCs from blood, taken roughly 47 days after vaccination. The source of these receptors is a man aged 50 to 60 who received an inactivated influenza vaccine.

This clonotype has only a few counts. V gene TRBV28 combines with J gene TRBJ2-7; 11 nucleotides line up with TRBD2. Germline V gene lookup returns CDR1 MDHEN and CDR2 SYDVKM. The V and J ends lost 7 bases and 4 bases, in that order; junction bases with no gene match: 6. This CDR3 contains 14 residues. The CDR3 coding sequence is TGTGCCAGCACCCTACTAGCGGGAGCTTACGAGCAGTACTTC. Translation: CASTLLAGAYEQYF.

The table lists this clonotype with many counts. This chain uses TRBV7-8 with TRBJ2-7, with D possibly TRBD1 on 6 matching bases. Trimming pared 2 bases from V and 4 bases from J, leaving 12 bases between. Germline CDR1 SGHVS, CDR2 FQNEAQ. This CDR3 is 14 amino acids long. CDR3 sequence: CASSLSQGGYEQYF. CDR3 nucleotides: TGTGCCAGCAGCTTATCACAGGGTGGATACGAGCAGTACTTC.

The chain links TRBV11-2 to TRBJ2-1; 7 bases align to TRBD2. Trimming removed 5 bases from V and 7 bases from J; junction bases left unmatched: 2. Germline CDR1 reads SGHAT; CDR2 reads FQNNGV. The CDR3 is 12 amino acids. The chain's CDR3 is CASSKGLNEQFF. In DNA form, the CDR3 reads TGTGCCAGCAGCAAGGGACTAAATGAGCAGTTCTTC.

The gene calls are TRBV20-1 and TRBJ2-1, with 7 bases identical to TRBD1. Trimming removed 1 base from V and 9 bases from J; junction bases left unmatched: 6. The CDR3 totals 13 residues. Germline lookup yields CDR1 DFQATT and CDR2 SNEGSKA (reference sequence). CDR3 DNA: TGCAGTGCTAGAGGGGACAGTAAGGGTGAGCAGTTCTTC. It is translated as CSARGDSKGEQFF.

This clonotype was detected many times. Written as DNA, the CDR3 is TGCGCCAGCAGCCCCCGGGACAGAGGTGATACGCAGTATTTT. Translating it yields CASSPRDRGDTQYF. J is TRBJ2-3 and V is TRBV5-1; 7 bases map to TRBD1. The CDR3 is 14 amino acids. With 4 bases clipped from V and 6 bases from J, the junction kept 8 bases outside the gene matches. Germline V gives CDR1 SGHRS, CDR2 YFSETQ.

The J gene is TRBJ1-2, the V gene TRBV29-1, with D possibly being TRBD1 (6 bases). Germline CDR1 SQVTM, CDR2 ANQGSEA. The V end lost 5 bases, the J end lost 4 bases, and 14 bases lay between the germline ends. The CDR3 extends over 13 amino acids. CDR3 in DNA: TGCAGCGTTACCCCCACAGGGCCCTATGGCTACACCTTC. Residues: CSVTPTGPYGYTF.

This clonotype was counted a few times. The chain carries TRBV20-1 and TRBJ2-7, with D possibly being TRBD1 (5 bases). The CDR3 runs 15 residues. Looked up from germline, CDR1 is DFQATT and CDR2 is SNEGSKA (reference sequence). The ends were cut back, 0 bases at V and 2 bases at J, with 14 bases in the middle. DNA of the CDR3: TGCAGTGCTAGAGATTCGGCAGGGATAACCTACGAGCAGTACTTC. Translating it yields CSARDSAGITYEQYF.

This clonotype has only a few counts. The chain couples TRBV20-1 to TRBJ2-7; TRBD1 matches 10 bases. Unmatched junction bases numbered 7, after V lost 5 bases and J lost 3 bases. Germline CDR1 DFQATT, CDR2 SNEGSKA (reference sequence). CDR3 length: 14 residues. For the CDR3, the DNA is TGCAGTGCTCGTCGACAGGGGGCCCACTACGAGCAGTACTTC. Translated, it gives CSARRQGAHYEQYF.

This clonotype was seen a few times. The V gene is TRBV20-1, the J gene TRBJ2-5; TRBD2 might be the D (6 bases). The CDR3 totals 13 residues. CDR1 is DFQATT and CDR2 is SNEGSKA in the germline V gene (reference sequence). Between the trimmed V and J ends, which lost 5 bases and 4 bases, there was a span of 14 bases. CDR3 amino acids: CSAFTGVPETQYF. DNA of the CDR3: TGCAGTGCTTTCACGGGAGTCCCAGAGACCCAGTACTTC.

The chain combines TRBV4-2 with TRBJ2-3; 7 bases are shared with TRBD1. Germline assignment: CDR1 LGHNA and CDR2 YNFKEQ. The V segment lost 0 bases and the J segment 2 bases; nucleotides outside the gene matches: 8. This CDR3 is built from 17 residues. CDR3 residues: CASSQDTGVFYTDTQYF. The CDR3 bases are TGTGCCAGCAGCCAAGATACAGGGGTTTTCTACACAGATACGCAGTATTTT.

The chain has TRBV3-1 and TRBJ1-2; 11 bases are shared with TRBD1. Germline CDR1 reads LGHDT; CDR2 reads YNNKEL (reference sequence). Trimming took 4 bases from V and 7 from J; bases not matched to a gene: 5. This CDR3 region has 14 residues. The CDR3, as DNA: TGTGCCAGCAGCCCGGGACAGGGGGAAGGTGGCTACACCTTC. This codes for CASSPGQGEGGYTF.

In this sample, this clonotype turned up a few times. CDR3 bases: TGCAGTGCTAGATCAGGCGGCAGGGTTCTGGTTGGGGCCAACGTCCTGACTTTC. Protein sequence: CSARSGGRVLVGANVLTF. This chain joins TRBV20-1 and TRBJ2-6; weak D call: TRBD1 (5 bases). The V end was cut by 2 bases, the J end by 3 bases, with 20 bases between. The CDR3 is 18 amino acids. Germline V gene lookup returns CDR1 DFQATT and CDR2 SNEGSKA (reference sequence).

The chain combines TRBV6-2 or TRBV6-3 with TRBJ2-3; D may match TRBD1 or TRBD2 (5 bases each). This CDR3 comprises 16 residues. V lost 6 bases and J lost 8, with 24 bases in between. Germline V gene lookup returns CDR1 MNHEY and CDR2 SVGEGT. The CDR3 protein is CASRPSWVLGDGTQYF. As DNA, the CDR3 is TGTGCCAGCAGACCCTCGTGGGTGTTAGGGGACGGTACGCAGTATTTT.